Sequencing of this T cell receptor beta chain was carried out in a study of T cells after yellow fever vaccination. Broader study findings: Post-booster reappearance was seen for most primary-vaccination clones (96% CD4, 75% to 90% CD8). Only a small proportion of the clonotypes turned up in both the CD4 and the CD8 compartments, likely arising from convergent recombination.

TCR cDNA, made by 5'RACE template switching, carried an added universal primer site and UMIs. TCRdb reprocessed the 5' RACE reads with MiXCR, giving one entry per CDR3 protein. Of under 55,000 distinct CDR3 sequences in the sample, about 6.3% were seen once. Sample: CD8+ T cells not binding an NS4B(214-222) dextramer, sorted from PBMCs, taken 35 to 50 days after the first yellow fever vaccination. The clonotype originates from a man between 18 and 29 years old who received the YFV17D yellow fever vaccine.

In DNA form, the CDR3 reads TGCGCCAGCAGCCCGTGGGTTCTGACCACCGGGGAGCTGTTTTTT. It codes for CASSPWVLTTGELFF. The chain employs TRBV4-3 and TRBJ2-2, with D unresolved. The germline gives CDR1 LGHNA, CDR2 YSLEER. This CDR3 is built from 15 residues. V was trimmed by 4 bases and J by 4 bases, leaving 13 bases between them.